Sequencing of this T cell receptor (beta chain) was carried out in a study of blood T cell repertoires in COVID-19. The wider study: COVID-19 samples, acute and convalescent, were from the United States, Italy and Spain. T cells, B-cell-depleted T cells, or PBMCs provided the cDNA or gDNA that served as material.

Profiling relied on immunoSEQ multiplex PCR, and the TCRdb table lists in-frame clones only, not all of them. Of approximately 250,000 clones listed, around four fifths were seen once; the top ten hold under 4.5%. With 0 bases removed from V and 4 bases from J, the gap between germline ends came to 14 bases. Germline values: CDR1 SGHDT, CDR2 YYEEEE. CDR3 size: 16 residues. This chain uses TRBV5-6 with TRBJ1-5; TRBD1 might be the D (5 bases). The sequence derives from a man aged 50 to 59 with acute or convalescent COVID-19. The sequencing input was peripheral blood. CDR3 region: CASSLAPGAPNQPQHF. The DNA for the CDR3 is TGTGCCAGCAGCTTGGCCCCTGGGGCCCCTAATCAGCCCCAGCATTTT.